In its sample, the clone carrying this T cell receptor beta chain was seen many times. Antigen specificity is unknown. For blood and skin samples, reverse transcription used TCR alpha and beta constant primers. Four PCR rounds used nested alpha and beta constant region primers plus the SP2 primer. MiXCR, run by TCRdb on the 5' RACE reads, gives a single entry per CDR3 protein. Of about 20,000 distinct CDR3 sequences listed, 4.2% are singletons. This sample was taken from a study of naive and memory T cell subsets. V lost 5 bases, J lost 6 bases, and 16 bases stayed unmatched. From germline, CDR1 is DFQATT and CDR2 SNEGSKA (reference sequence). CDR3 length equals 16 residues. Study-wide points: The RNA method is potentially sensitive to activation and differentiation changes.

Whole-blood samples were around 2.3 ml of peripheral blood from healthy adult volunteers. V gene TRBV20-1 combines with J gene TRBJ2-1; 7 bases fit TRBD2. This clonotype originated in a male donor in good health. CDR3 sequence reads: CSAPNVGGEVSNEQFF. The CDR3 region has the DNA TGCAGTGCTCCAAACGTGGGGGGGGAGGTTAGCAATGAGCAGTTCTTC.